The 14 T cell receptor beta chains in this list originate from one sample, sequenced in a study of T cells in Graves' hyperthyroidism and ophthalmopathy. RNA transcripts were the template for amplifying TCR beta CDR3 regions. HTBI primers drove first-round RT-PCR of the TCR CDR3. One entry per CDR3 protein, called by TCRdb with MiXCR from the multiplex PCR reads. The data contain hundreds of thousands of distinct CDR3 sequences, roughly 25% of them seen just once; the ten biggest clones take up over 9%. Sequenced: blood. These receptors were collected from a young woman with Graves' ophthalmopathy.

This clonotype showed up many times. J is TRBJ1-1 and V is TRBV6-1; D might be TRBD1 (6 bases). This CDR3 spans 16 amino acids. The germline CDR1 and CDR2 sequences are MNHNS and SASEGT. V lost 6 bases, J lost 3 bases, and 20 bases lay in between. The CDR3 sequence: CASRPLWGAGDTEAFF. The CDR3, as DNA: TGTGCCAGCAGGCCCCTCTGGGGGGCGGGGGACACTGAAGCTTTCTTT.

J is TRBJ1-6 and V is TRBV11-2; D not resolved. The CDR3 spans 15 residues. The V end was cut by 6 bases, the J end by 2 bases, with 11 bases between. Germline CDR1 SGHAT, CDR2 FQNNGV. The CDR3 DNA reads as TGTGCCAGCAGGTTAAGCGTCACCTATAATTCACCCCTCCACTTT. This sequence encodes CASRLSVTYNSPLHF.

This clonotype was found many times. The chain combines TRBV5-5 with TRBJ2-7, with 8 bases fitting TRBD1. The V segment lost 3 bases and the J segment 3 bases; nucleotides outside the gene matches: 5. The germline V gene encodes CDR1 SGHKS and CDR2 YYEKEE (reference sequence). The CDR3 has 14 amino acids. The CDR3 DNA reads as TGTGCCAGCAGCTACTGGGACAGGTACTACGAGCAGTACTTC. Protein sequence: CASSYWDRYYEQYF.

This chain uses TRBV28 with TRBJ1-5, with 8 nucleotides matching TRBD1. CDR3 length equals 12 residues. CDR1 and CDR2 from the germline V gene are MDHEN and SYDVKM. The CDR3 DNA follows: TGTGCTACGGACAGGGCTACTCAGCCCCAGCATTTT. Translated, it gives CATDRATQPQHF.

The CDR3 here is CASSQDPRETQYF. In nucleotides, the CDR3 is TGCGCCAGCAGCCAAGACCCGCGGGAGACCCAGTACTTC. The chain links TRBV4-1 to TRBJ2-5; D is undetermined. The germline V and J ends were trimmed by 0 bases and 5 bases, with 7 bases remaining between them. The CDR3 sequence is 13 residues long. CDR1 MGHRA and CDR2 YSYEKL come from the germline V gene.

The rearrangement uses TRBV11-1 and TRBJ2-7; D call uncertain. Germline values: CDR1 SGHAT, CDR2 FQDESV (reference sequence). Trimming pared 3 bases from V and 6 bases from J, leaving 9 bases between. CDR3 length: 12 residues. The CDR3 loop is CASSFTQTEQYF. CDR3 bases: TGTGCCAGCAGCTTTACACAAACCGAGCAGTACTTC.

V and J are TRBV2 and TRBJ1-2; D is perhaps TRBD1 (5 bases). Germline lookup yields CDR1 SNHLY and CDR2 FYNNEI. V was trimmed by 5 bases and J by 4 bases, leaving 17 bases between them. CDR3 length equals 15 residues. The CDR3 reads CASSLWGTAGYGYTF. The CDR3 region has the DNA TGTGCCAGCAGTTTGTGGGGGACTGCAGGCTATGGCTACACCTTC.

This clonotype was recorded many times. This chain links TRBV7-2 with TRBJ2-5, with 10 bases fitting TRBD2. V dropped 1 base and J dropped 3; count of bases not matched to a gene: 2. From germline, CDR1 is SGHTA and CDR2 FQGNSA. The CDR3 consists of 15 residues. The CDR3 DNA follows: TGTGCCAGCAGCTTAGGGAGCGGGGGGGAAGAGACCCAGTACTTC. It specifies CASSLGSGGEETQYF.

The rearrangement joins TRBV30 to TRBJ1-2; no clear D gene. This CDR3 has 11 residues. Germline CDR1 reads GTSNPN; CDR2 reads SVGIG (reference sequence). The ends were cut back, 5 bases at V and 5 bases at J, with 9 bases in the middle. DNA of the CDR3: TGTGCCTGGTCTTTTGGGTATGGCTACACCTTC. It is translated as CAWSFGYGYTF.

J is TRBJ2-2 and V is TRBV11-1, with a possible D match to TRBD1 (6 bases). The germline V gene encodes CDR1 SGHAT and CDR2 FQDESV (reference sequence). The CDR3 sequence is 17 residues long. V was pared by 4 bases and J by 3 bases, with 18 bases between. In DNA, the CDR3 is TGTGCCAGCAGCTCACCTCCGGGGACAAGCCACACCGGGGAGCTGTTTTTT. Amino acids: CASSSPPGTSHTGELFF.

The CDR3 DNA reads TGCAGTGCTAGCGTTAGCGGGGGGGAGGACACCGGGGAGCTGTTTTTT. Its protein is CSASVSGGEDTGELFF. The V and J genes are TRBV20-1 and TRBJ2-2; TRBD2 matches at 11 bases. The junction had 6 bases not matched to a gene; V was cut back by 3 bases and J by 3 bases. Germline values: CDR1 DFQATT, CDR2 SNEGSKA (reference sequence). The CDR3 totals 16 residues.

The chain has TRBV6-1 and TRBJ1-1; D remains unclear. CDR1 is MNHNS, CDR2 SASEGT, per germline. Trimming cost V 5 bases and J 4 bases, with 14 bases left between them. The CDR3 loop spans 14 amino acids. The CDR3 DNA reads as TGTGCCAGCAGTACCTTTGGGCCTCTCACTGAAGCTTTCTTT. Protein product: CASSTFGPLTEAFF.

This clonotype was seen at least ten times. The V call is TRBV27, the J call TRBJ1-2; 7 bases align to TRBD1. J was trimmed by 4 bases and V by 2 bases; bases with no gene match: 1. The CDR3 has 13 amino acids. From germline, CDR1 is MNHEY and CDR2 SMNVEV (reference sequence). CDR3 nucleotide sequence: TGTGCCAGCAGTTTAAGACAGGGCTATGGCTACACCTTC. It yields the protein CASSLRQGYGYTF.

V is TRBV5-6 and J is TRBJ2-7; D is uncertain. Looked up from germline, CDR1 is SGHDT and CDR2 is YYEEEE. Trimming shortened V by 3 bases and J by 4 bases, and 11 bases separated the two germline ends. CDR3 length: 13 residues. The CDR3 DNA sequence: TGTGCCAGCAGCTCCTACGCTGGATACGAGCAGTACTTC. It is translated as CASSSYAGYEQYF.